Listed below are T cell receptor beta chains from one sample, sequenced in a study of beta chain features in type 1 diabetes. Produced via immunoSEQ multiplex PCR; TCRdb's table is partial and in-frame only. The sample gives 300,000 to 350,000 clones, over 7% of which show up once; about 1% is in the top ten. Sequenced material: central memory CD4+ T cells from blood. The receptors come from a man aged 25-40 years with type 1 diabetes. Both conserved end residues are part of each CDR3. D genes are given only for firm matches. Clone size is stated in some rows and not others, as once, few, many or a class when expanded.

clone_size | j_call | v_call | d_call | cdr3_aa | cdr3_nt
few | TRBJ1-6 | TRBV19 | TRBD1 | CASLDRSSYNSPLHF | TGTGCCAGTTTGGACAGGAGCTCCTATAATTCACCCCTCCACTTT
few | TRBJ2-2 | TRBV6-5 | NA | CASTEGFTGELFF | TGTGCCAGCACGGAGGGGTTCACCGGGGAGCTGTTTTTT
few | TRBJ2-2 | TRBV30 | NA | CAWRRTGELFF | TGTGCCTGGAGACGGACCGGGGAGCTGTTTTTT
NA | TRBJ2-6 | TRBV5-4 | TRBD1 | CASSLGLYGQGANVLTF | TGTGCCAGCAGCTTGGGGTTATATGGACAGGGGGCAAACGTCCTGACTTTC
NA | TRBJ2-1 | TRBV2 | NA | CASRGDTTGNEQFF | TGTGCCAGCCGAGGGGACACGACGGGCAATGAGCAGTTCTTC
NA | TRBJ2-7 | TRBV5-6 | NA | CASRTAGRHYEQYF | TGTGCCAGCAGGACCGCTGGGCGCCACTACGAGCAGTACTTC
few | TRBJ2-7 | TRBV11-2 | NA | CASSLDRGGGYEQYF | TGTGCCAGCAGCTTAGATCGTGGAGGAGGTTACGAGCAGTACTTC
few | TRBJ2-7 | TRBV4-3 | NA | CASAYRVDAEQYF | TGCGCCAGCGCCTACCGGGTGGATGCCGAGCAGTACTTC
NA | TRBJ2-5 | TRBV10-2 | TRBD1 | CASREGTGQETQYF | TGCGCCAGCAGGGAGGGGACAGGGCAAGAGACCCAGTACTTC
few | TRBJ1-4 | TRBV28 | TRBD1 | CASSSGQGNEKLFF | TGTGCCAGCAGTTCCGGACAGGGCAATGAAAAACTGTTTTTT
few | TRBJ1-5 | TRBV6-1 | NA | CASMGGNRQPQHF | TGTGCCAGCATGGGAGGGAATCGGCAGCCCCAGCATTTT
NA | TRBJ2-1 | TRBV19 | NA | CASSTSDWGGHEQFF | TGTGCCAGTAGTACGTCTGATTGGGGTGGCCATGAGCAGTTCTTC
few | TRBJ2-1 | TRBV7-2 | NA | CASTSGFSYNEQFF | TGTGCCAGCACCTCCGGCTTCTCCTACAATGAGCAGTTCTTC
few | TRBJ2-4 | TRBV18 | NA | CASSPPGALGDIQYF | TGTGCCAGCTCACCACCCGGGGCTCTGGGGGACATTCAGTACTTC
few | TRBJ2-6 | TRBV11-3 | NA | CASSRTDGANVLTF | TGTGCCAGCAGCCGCACCGATGGGGCCAACGTCCTGACTTTC
few | TRBJ1-2 | TRBV2 | NA | CASTPEDHGYTF | TGTGCCAGCACCCCTGAAGACCATGGCTACACCTTC
few | TRBJ1-5 | TRBV6-6 | NA | CASSSSGATPNQPQHF | NA
NA | TRBJ2-1 | TRBV7-2 | TRBD2 | CASSRGLAGVDEQFF | TGTGCCAGCAGCCGAGGACTAGCGGGGGTCGATGAGCAGTTCTTC
many | TRBJ2-1 | TRBV10-3 | NA | CAISESRGNEQFF | TGTGCCATCAGTGAGTCGAGGGGCAATGAGCAGTTCTTC
NA | TRBJ1-1 | TRBV11-2 | NA | CASSFHFDRTEAFF | TGTGCCAGCAGCTTCCACTTTGATCGCACTGAAGCTTTCTTT
few | TRBJ2-4 | TRBV28 | TRBD2 | CASSFGGGAGKNIQYF | TGTGCCAGCAGTTTTGGCGGGGGGGCTGGCAAAAACATTCAGTACTTC
many | TRBJ2-4 | TRBV7-2 | NA | CASSDWTAGLAKNIQYF | TGTGCCAGCAGCGACTGGACTGCCGGATTAGCCAAAAACATTCAGTACTTC
NA | TRBJ1-6 | TRBV7-9 | NA | CASSLRGGEDSPLHF | TGTGCCAGCAGCTTAAGGGGAGGGGAAGATTCACCCCTCCACTTT
NA | TRBJ2-7 | TRBV6-6 | NA | CASSYSPDTYEQYF | TGTGCCAGCAGTTACAGTCCGGACACGTACGAGCAGTACTTC
NA | TRBJ2-6 | TRBV9 | NA | CASSGRTAGANVLTF | TGTGCCAGCAGCGGACGGACGGCTGGGGCCAACGTCCTGACTTTC
many | TRBJ1-1 | TRBV7-9 | TRBD1 | CASSVGQGRNTEAFF | TGTGCCAGCAGCGTGGGACAGGGGAGGAACACTGAAGCTTTCTTT
few | TRBJ2-7 | TRBV4-1 | NA | CASSHWDDEQYF | TGCGCCAGCAGCCATTGGGACGACGAGCAGTACTTC
NA | TRBJ2-5 | TRBV5-8 | NA | CASSLLQGQETQYF | TGTGCCAGCAGCTTACTCCAGGGCCAAGAGACCCAGTACTTC
NA | TRBJ1-2 | TRBV20-1 | NA | CKNYGYTF | TGCAAGAACTATGGCTACACCTTC
NA | TRBJ2-1 | TRBV12-5 | NA | CASGSLTPNEQFF | TGTGCTAGTGGTTCGTTGACCCCCAATGAGCAGTTCTTC
NA | TRBJ2-7 | TRBV7-2 | NA | CASSLGSSGGPYEQYF | TGTGCCAGCAGCTTAGGTTCGTCGGGGGGCCCATACGAGCAGTACTTC
few | TRBJ1-6 | TRBV7-2 | TRBD1 | CASSQQLGTANSPLHF | TGTGCCAGCAGCCAGCAACTGGGGACAGCTAATTCACCCCTCCACTTT
few | TRBJ1-5 | TRBV5-1 | TRBD1 | CASSLGGQANQPQHF | TGCGCCAGCAGCTTGGGGGGACAGGCCAATCAGCCCCAGCATTTT
many | TRBJ1-1 | TRBV5-1 | NA | CASSRSPTGLNTEAFF | TGCGCCAGCAGCCGGAGCCCCACGGGGTTGAACACTGAAGCTTTCTTT
NA | TRBJ1-4 | TRBV5-1 | TRBD1 | CASSPGQAGEKLFF | TGCGCCAGCAGCCCAGGACAGGCGGGTGAAAAACTGTTTTTT
many | TRBJ1-6 | TRBV6-6 | NA | CASSSEAGGLTPPLHF | TGTGCCAGCAGTTCCGAAGCGGGGGGCCTTACTCCACCCCTCCACTTT
NA | TRBJ2-3 | TRBV6-5 | NA | CASSPGASAGDTQYF | TGTGCCAGCAGCCCCGGTGCTAGCGCGGGTGATACGCAGTATTTT
NA | TRBJ2-5 | TRBV21-1 | NA | CASSKALWGLFVQYF | TGTGCCAGCAGCAAAGCGCTTTGGGGGCTGTTCGTCCAGTACTTC
NA | TRBJ2-7 | TRBV2 | NA | CASSEQRGPLDEQYF | TGTGCCAGCAGTGAACAGAGGGGACCCCTGGACGAGCAGTACTTC
few | TRBJ2-7 | TRBV10-3 | NA | CAIRSSYEQYF | TGTGCCATCAGAAGCTCCTACGAGCAGTACTTC
few | TRBJ2-1 | TRBV11-3 | TRBD1 | CASSLATGGYNEQFF | TGTGCCAGCAGCTTAGCCACAGGGGGCTACAATGAGCAGTTCTTC
NA | TRBJ2-3 | TRBV10-3 | NA | CAIRSSRPSTDTQYF | TGTGCCATCAGGTCGTCCCGACCTAGCACAGATACGCAGTATTTT
few | TRBJ2-6 | TRBV4-3 | NA | CASSPDISSGANVLTF | TGCGCCAGCAGCCCGGACATCAGCTCTGGGGCCAACGTCCTGACTTTC
NA | TRBJ2-1 | TRBV11-2 | TRBD2 | CASSLELAGVNEQFF | TGTGCCAGCAGCTTAGAACTAGCGGGGGTCAATGAGCAGTTCTTC
NA | TRBJ1-3 | TRBV15 | NA | CATSFPPEGNTIYF | TGTGCCACCAGCTTCCCACCGGAGGGAAACACCATATATTTT
many | TRBJ1-2 | TRBV30 | NA | CAWSVTQGSGYTF | TGTGCCTGGAGTGTAACGCAGGGCAGTGGCTACACCTTC
few | TRBJ2-3 | TRBV11-3 | TRBD1 | CASSDRTGGTDTQYF | TGTGCCAGCAGCGATCGGACAGGGGGCACAGATACGCAGTATTTT
many | TRBJ2-7 | TRBV28 | NA | CASSLPTTAPYEQYF | TGTGCCAGCAGCCTACCAACGACAGCCCCCTACGAGCAGTACTTC
few | TRBJ1-4 | TRBV7-2 | TRBD1 | CASSRDRSLGKLFF | TGTGCCAGCAGCCGGGACAGATCCTTGGGAAAACTGTTTTTT
few | TRBJ2-5 | TRBV28 | NA | CASSTHETQYF | TGTGCCAGCAGTACCCACGAGACCCAGTACTTC
NA | TRBJ2-3 | TRBV29-1 | NA | CSVEQPGAGTDTQYF | TGCAGCGTTGAGCAGCCGGGGGCGGGCACAGATACGCAGTATTTT
few | TRBJ1-2 | TRBV5-1 | NA | CASSLGNAAYGYTF | TGCGCCAGCAGCTTGGGGAACGCTGCCTATGGCTACACCTTC